Included here is one T cell receptor beta chain sequence, with context. Its antigen is currently unknown. The sample originates from a study of somatic mutations in cytotoxic T cells in rheumatoid arthritis. Study background: Patient blood, which was peripheral blood collected as 30 ml EDTA, was drawn right after diagnosis and before any treatment started. Broader study findings: Each of about an eighth of the roughly 60 patients had a largest CD8+ clone that made up more than 20% of CD8+ cells.

The germline gives CDR1 ENHRY, CDR2 SYGVKD. The CDR3 contains 11 residues. The V end was cut by 6 bases, the J end by 1 base, with 3 bases between. In the original processing: Some patient CD8+ clones were larger than 1%, and these rarely matched published virus-specific TCRB sequences. Data came from immunoSEQ multiplex PCR; TCRdb stores just in-frame clones and leaves some out. D and trimming come from the DNA, and the V and J calls and clone size come from that table. The sample holds roughly 16,000 clones, approximately 84% seen once. The specimen sequenced was CD8+ T cells sorted from blood. This chain links TRBV10-3 with TRBJ1-1; D call uncertain. The TCR sequence derives from an adult with rheumatoid arthritis. CDR3 in amino acids: CAIRKNTEAFF. The CDR3 region has the DNA TGTGCCATCAGAAAGAACACTGAAGCTTTCTTT.